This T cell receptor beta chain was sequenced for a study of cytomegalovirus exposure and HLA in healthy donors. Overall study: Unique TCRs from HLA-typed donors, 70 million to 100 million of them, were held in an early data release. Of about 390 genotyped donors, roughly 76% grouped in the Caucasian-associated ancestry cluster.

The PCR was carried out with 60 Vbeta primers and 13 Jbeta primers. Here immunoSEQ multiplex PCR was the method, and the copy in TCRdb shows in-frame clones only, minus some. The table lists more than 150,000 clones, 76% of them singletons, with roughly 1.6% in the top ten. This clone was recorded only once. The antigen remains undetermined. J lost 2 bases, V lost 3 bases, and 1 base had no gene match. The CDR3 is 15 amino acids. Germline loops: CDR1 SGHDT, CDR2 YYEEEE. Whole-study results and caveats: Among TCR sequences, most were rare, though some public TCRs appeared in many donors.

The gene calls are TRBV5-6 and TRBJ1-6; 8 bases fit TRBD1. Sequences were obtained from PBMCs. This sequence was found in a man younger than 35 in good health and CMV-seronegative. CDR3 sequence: CASSWDRTYNSPLHF. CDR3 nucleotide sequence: TGTGCCAGCAGCTGGGACAGGACCTATAATTCACCCCTCCACTTT.